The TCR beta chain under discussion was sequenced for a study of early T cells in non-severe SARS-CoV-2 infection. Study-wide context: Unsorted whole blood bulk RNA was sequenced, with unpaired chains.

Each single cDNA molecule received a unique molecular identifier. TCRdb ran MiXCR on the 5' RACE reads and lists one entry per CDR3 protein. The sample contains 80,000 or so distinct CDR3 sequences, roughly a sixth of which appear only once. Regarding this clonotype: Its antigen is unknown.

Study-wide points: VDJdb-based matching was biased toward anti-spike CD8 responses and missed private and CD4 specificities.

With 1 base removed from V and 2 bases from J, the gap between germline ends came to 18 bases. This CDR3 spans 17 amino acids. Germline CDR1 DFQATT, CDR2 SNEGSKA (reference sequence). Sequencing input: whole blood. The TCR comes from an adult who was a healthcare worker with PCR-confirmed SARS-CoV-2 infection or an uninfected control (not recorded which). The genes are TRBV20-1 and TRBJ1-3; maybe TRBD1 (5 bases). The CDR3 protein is CSARGGIGGAAGNTIYF. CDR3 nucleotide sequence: TGCAGTGCTAGAGGAGGGATTGGAGGGGCCGCTGGAAACACCATATATTTT.